Below are 25 T cell receptor beta chains sequenced from a single sample in a study of blood T cell repertoires in COVID-19. TCRdb's table, derived via immunoSEQ multiplex PCR, lists solely in-frame clones and lacks some. The sample holds about 86,000 clones, over 70% seen once. Sequenced input: peripheral blood. These receptors were taken from a human donor in a cohort sampled during active COVID-19.

The rearrangement links TRBV29-1 to TRBJ2-1; D gene uncertain. CDR3 length equals 11 residues. The V end was cut by 4 bases, the J end by 3 bases, with 4 bases between. Germline CDR1 SQVTM, CDR2 ANQGSEA. The CDR3: CSVGSYNEQFF. The CDR3 coding sequence is TGCAGCGTTGGGAGCTACAATGAGCAGTTCTTC.

This sequence joins TRBV7-9 and TRBJ2-3; D uncertain. CDR1 SEHNR and CDR2 FQNEAQ come from the germline V gene (reference sequence). The CDR3 spans 12 residues. The V gene lost 8 bases and the J gene lost 2 bases, with 8 bases spanning the gap. The CDR3 region is CASSRDTDTQYF. The CDR3 bases are TGTGCCAGCTCTCGAGACACAGATACGCAGTATTTT.

The genes are TRBV28 and TRBJ1-2; D may be TRBD1 (6 bases). The germline V and J ends were trimmed by 5 bases and 4 bases, with 23 bases remaining between them. This CDR3 comprises 17 residues. Germline lookup yields CDR1 MDHEN and CDR2 SYDVKM. Here the CDR3 DNA reads TGTGCCAGCAGTCACTTCCTACAGGGAGGGTTTTTCTATGGCTACACCTTC. Its translation is CASSHFLQGGFFYGYTF.

The chain joins TRBV12-3 or TRBV12-4 to TRBJ2-7; D is uncertain. Trimming stripped 5 bases from V and 7 bases from J, with 12 bases between. The CDR3 contains 12 residues. CDR3 sequence: CASSGLSGEQYF. CDR3 coding DNA: TGTGCCAGCAGTGGGTTATCGGGTGAGCAGTACTTC.

This chain joins TRBV7-3 and TRBJ2-5; no clear D. The V gene's germline CDR1 is SGHTA and CDR2 FQGTGA. V gave up 6 bases and J gave up 5 bases, with 25 bases separating them. The CDR3 length is 17 residues. The CDR3 bases are TGTGCCAGCAGTCCAACGGCCCCTACACGGTTCAGGGAGACCCAGTACTTC. The encoded protein is CASSPTAPTRFRETQYF.

This rearrangement joins TRBV24-1 to TRBJ2-1; TRBD2 matches at 9 bases. V lost 6 bases and J lost 5; bases outside the gene matches: 7. This CDR3 contains 15 residues. The germline V gene encodes CDR1 KGHDR and CDR2 SFDVKD. In DNA form, the CDR3 reads TGTGCCACCAGTAATGCGGGAGGGGGGGACAATGAGCAGTTCTTC. Translating gives CATSNAGGGDNEQFF.

V usage is TRBV12-3 or TRBV12-4 and J usage is TRBJ1-1; D call uncertain. The CDR3 is made up of 13 amino acids. Trimming removed 7 bases at V and 5 bases at J, with 14 bases between. The CDR3 protein is CASTSATNTEAFF. In DNA, the CDR3 is TGTGCCAGCACCTCGGCGACAAATACTGAAGCTTTCTTT.

This clone was found once. J is TRBJ2-4 and V is TRBV5-6, with D possibly matching TRBD1 (5 bases). V dropped 3 bases and J dropped 6 bases, with 19 bases sitting between them. The germline CDR1 and CDR2 sequences are SGHDT and YYEEEE. CDR3 size: 16 residues. The CDR3 reads CASSSSGARFGNIQYF. DNA for the CDR3: TGTGCCAGCAGCTCCTCTGGGGCCAGGTTTGGAAACATTCAGTACTTC. Complete variable domain (other parts from reference TRBV5-6 and TRBJ2-4): DAGVTQSPTHLIKTRGQQVTLRCSPKSGHDTVSWYQQALGQGPQFIFQYYEEEERQRGNFPDRFSGHQFPNYSSELNVNALLLGDSALYLCASSSSGARFGNIQYFGAGTRLSVL.

The genes are TRBV15 and TRBJ2-5; no firm D call. The CDR3 consists of 14 residues. V was cut by 0 bases and J by 5 bases, with 10 bases left in between. Germline V lookup: CDR1 LNHNV, CDR2 YYDKDF (reference sequence). The CDR3 coding sequence is TGTGCCACCAGCAGAGACGTCCAGAGGGAGACCCAGTACTTC. It is translated as CATSRDVQRETQYF. The full variable domain, its missing parts supplied by reference TRBV15 and TRBJ2-5, is DAMVIQNPRYQVTQFGKPVTLSCSQTLNHNVMYWYQQKSSQAPKLLFHYYDKDFNNEADTPDNFQSRRPNTSFCFLDIRSPGLGDTAMYLCATSRDVQRETQYFGPGTRLLVL.

This chain links TRBV19 with TRBJ1-5, with TRBD1 matching over 9 bases. CDR1 and CDR2 from the germline V gene are LNHDA and SQIVND (reference sequence). CDR3 size: 15 residues. V lost 3 bases, J lost 4 bases, and 4 bases stayed unmatched. As DNA, the CDR3 is TGTGCCAGTAGTATTGGGACAGGGAGGAATCAGCCCCAGCATTTT. Its protein product is CASSIGTGRNQPQHF.

This clone appeared once. V and J are TRBV19 and TRBJ2-3; TRBD2 matches at 8 bases. Trimming cost V 6 bases and J 5 bases; bases outside gene matches: 7. Per the germline V gene, CDR1 is LNHDA and CDR2 is SQIVND (reference sequence). The CDR3 sequence is 14 residues long. The CDR3 region has the DNA TGTGCCAGTAGGGAAGCGGGAGCAGTAGATACGCAGTATTTT. Residues: CASREAGAVDTQYF.

This chain links TRBV6-6 with TRBJ2-3; 8 positions match TRBD1. The CDR3 is 12 amino acids. With 8 bases clipped from V and 5 bases from J, the junction kept 3 bases outside the gene matches. Germline V CDR1 and CDR2: MNHNY, SVGAGI (reference sequence). CDR3 region: CASLQGGDTQYF. In DNA form, the CDR3 reads TGTGCCAGCTTACAGGGGGGAGATACGCAGTATTTT.

The chain recombines TRBV5-1 with TRBJ2-5, with D unresolved. The CDR3 spans 14 residues. The germline CDR1 and CDR2 sequences are SGHRS and YFSETQ. The ends were cut back, 2 bases at V and 4 bases at J, with 12 bases in the middle. CDR3 amino acids: CASSFTPWAETQYF. The CDR3 DNA sequence: TGCGCCAGCAGCTTTACCCCCTGGGCAGAGACCCAGTACTTC.

The CDR3 protein is CASSQVKAGGPLYNEQFF. DNA for the CDR3: TGTGCCAGCAGCCAAGTTAAGGCGGGAGGGCCTCTATACAATGAGCAGTTCTTC. The rearrangement uses TRBV14 and TRBJ2-1; 9 bases map to TRBD2. J gave up 4 bases and V 1 base, and 11 bases lay outside the gene matches. Looked up from germline, CDR1 is SGHDN and CDR2 is FVKESK. This CDR3 region has 18 residues.

This rearrangement joins TRBV12-5 to TRBJ2-1; a possible D gene is TRBD2 (7 bases). Germline V gene sequence: CDR1 LGHNT, CDR2 FRNRAP. Trimming removed 6 bases from V and 5 bases from J, with 20 bases in between. The CDR3 is 16 amino acids. The CDR3 coding sequence is TGTGCTAGTGGCATTCTACTAGGGGGGAGGGACAATGAGCAGTTCTTC. Its protein product is CASGILLGGRDNEQFF.

The V and J genes are TRBV10-3 and TRBJ2-5; no firm D call. Germline V gives CDR1 ENHRY, CDR2 SYGVKD. With 2 bases removed from V and 10 bases from J, the gap between germline ends came to 8 bases. The CDR3 contains 11 residues. The CDR3 reads CAISEEEVQYF. The CDR3 DNA reads as TGTGCCATCAGTGAGGAAGAGGTCCAGTACTTC.

This chain uses TRBV2 with TRBJ2-3, with 7 bases aligning to TRBD2. Germline V gives CDR1 SNHLY, CDR2 FYNNEI. The CDR3 totals 16 residues. The ends lost 6 bases at V and 1 base at J; junction bases unmatched: 10. The CDR3 bases are TGTGCCAGCAGGGGCTCGCGGGCGGGAGGCACAGATACGCAGTATTTT. It is translated as CASRGSRAGGTDTQYF.

The chain has TRBV9 and TRBJ1-2; 9 bases line up with TRBD1. Germline V CDR1 and CDR2: SGDLS, YYNGEE. V was clipped by 4 bases and J by 8 bases; unmatched bases: 6. The CDR3 totals 13 residues. CDR3 amino acids: CASSPDTGGGYTF. DNA of the CDR3: TGTGCCAGCAGCCCGGACACAGGGGGCGGCTACACCTTC.

This sequence joins TRBV7-9 and TRBJ2-3; D is perhaps TRBD2 (6 bases). Between the trimmed V and J ends, which lost 4 bases and 1 base, there was a span of 15 bases. Germline V gene sequence: CDR1 SEHNR, CDR2 FQNEAQ (reference sequence). The CDR3 runs to 16 residues. CDR3 residues: CASSSRLTGGTDTQYF. The CDR3 coding sequence is TGTGCCAGCAGCTCGAGGTTGACGGGGGGCACAGATACGCAGTATTTT.

This rearrangement joins TRBV6-5 to TRBJ1-5; no clear D. V was trimmed by 5 bases and J by 3 bases, leaving 14 bases between them. Germline values: CDR1 MNHEY, CDR2 SVGAGI. This CDR3 has 15 amino acids. The CDR3 DNA reads TGTGCCAGCAGTCCCAACGGACTTCTCAATCAGCCCCAGCATTTT. This codes for CASSPNGLLNQPQHF.

V and J are TRBV21-1 and TRBJ2-7; the DNA was not compared with TRBD2, the D call given in the table. TRBV21-1 is a listed pseudogene. The CDR3 loop spans 12 amino acids. The CDR3 loop reads CASSLGSYEQYF. For the CDR3, the DNA is TGTGCCAGCAGCCTGGGGAGCTACGAGCAGTACTTC.

V gene TRBV19 combines with J gene TRBJ2-2; 7 positions agree with TRBD1. Trimming at V came to 5 bases and at J to 4 bases, leaving 10 bases not matched to a gene. CDR3 size: 16 residues. CDR1 is LNHDA, CDR2 SQIVND, per germline (reference sequence). In DNA form, the CDR3 reads TGTGCCAGTAGTCCACAGGGGCACTGGGGCACCGGGGAGCTGTTTTTT. Protein sequence: CASSPQGHWGTGELFF.

V and J are TRBV30 and TRBJ1-5, with D perhaps matching TRBD1 (6 bases). V was cut by 0 bases and J by 0 bases, with 15 bases left in between. This CDR3 is built from 17 residues. The germline V gene has CDR1 GTSNPN and CDR2 SVGIG (reference sequence). CDR3 protein: CAWSVGGGVNSNQPQHF. The CDR3 DNA reads as TGTGCCTGGAGTGTAGGGGGAGGGGTTAATAGCAATCAGCCCCAGCATTTT.

The V call is TRBV29-1, the J call TRBJ1-1, with 10 bases aligning to TRBD1. This CDR3 comprises 15 residues. V gave up 3 bases and J gave up 1 base; unmatched junction bases: 5. CDR1 is SQVTM, CDR2 ANQGSEA, per germline. The CDR3 DNA reads as TGCAGCGTTGACGGGGACAGGGGAACGAACACTGAAGCTTTCTTT. It codes for CSVDGDRGTNTEAFF.

The rearrangement joins TRBV9 to TRBJ1-2; D possibly corresponds to TRBD1 (5 bases). V lost 4 bases, J lost 2 bases, and 12 bases lay in between. Germline V gene data show CDR1 as SGDLS and CDR2 as YYNGEE. CDR3 length: 14 amino acids. For the CDR3, the DNA is TGTGCCAGCAGCTATGACAGTTTAAACTATGGCTACACCTTC. This encodes CASSYDSLNYGYTF. The complete variable domain, with remaining parts taken from reference TRBV9 and TRBJ1-2, reads DSGVTQTPKHLITATGQRVTLRCSPRSGDLSVYWYQQSLDQGLQFLIQYYNGEERAKGNILERFSAQQFPDLHSELNLSSLELGDSALYFCASSYDSLNYGYTFGSGTRLTVV.